This TCR beta chain is drawn from a study of vaccination effects on CD4 cells after COVID-19. The overall study: It was two doses of either the BNT162b2 or mRNA-1273 vaccine that participants received.

TCRdb's table, derived via immunoSEQ multiplex PCR, lists solely in-frame clones and lacks some. The sample yields roughly 63,000 clones, approximately 75% seen once. Pools of viral peptides were used by the ViraFEST assay to expand antigen-specific CD4+ T cells ahead of sequencing. When ten to eleven days of culture had elapsed, CD4+ T cells were isolated. None of these healthy vaccinees had been infected with SARS-CoV-2 before vaccination. A few million PBMC per well were cultured with around 11 IU/ml IL-2 and about 10 ug/ml peptides. J lost 1 base, V lost 4 bases, and 1 base had no gene match. Germline CDR1 SGHNT, CDR2 YENEEA. The CDR3 has 15 amino acids. As to this clone: Its antigen remains unidentified.

This clonotype was obtained from a human donor who received a COVID-19 vaccine. The J gene is TRBJ2-6, the V gene TRBV11-3; TRBD1 matches 7 bases. The specimen was CD4+ T cells from PBMCs cultured with HCoV-OC43 spike peptides, collected before COVID-19 vaccination. Specified subset: HCoV-OC43 spike overlapping peptide pool stimulation. Here the CDR3 reads CASSSRGSGANVLTF. The CDR3 coding sequence is TGTGCCAGCAGCTCCAGGGGGTCTGGGGCCAACGTCCTGACTTTC.